Listed here is a single T cell receptor beta chain. The record originates from a study of OX40 agonist ivuxolimab in advanced cancers. Sequencing used immunoSEQ multiplex PCR; TCRdb keeps in-frame clones, though not all of them. The top ten hold roughly 34% of the sample, which has some 15,000 clones, approximately 80% seen once. Germline V gives CDR1 SGHTA, CDR2 FQGTGA. Trimming at V came to 2 bases and at J to 7 bases, leaving 5 bases not matched to a gene. This CDR3 contains 14 residues. This specimen was CD4+ or CD8+ T cells sorted from blood, taken in a trial of the OX40 agonist ivuxolimab. This TCR derives from an adult with an advanced solid tumor such as melanoma, head and neck, liver or kidney cancer. The rearrangement joins TRBV7-3 to TRBJ2-1, with TRBD2 matching over 7 bases. In DNA, the CDR3 is TGTGCCAGCAGCTTATCTGGGGGAGGGAATGAGCAGTTCTTC. It specifies CASSLSGGGNEQFF.